This T cell receptor beta chain was found in a study of identical twins. Germline V gives CDR1 LGHNA, CDR2 YNFKEQ. The CDR3 consists of 15 residues. V was pared by 1 base and J by 3 bases, with 12 bases between. Only healthy Caucasians were included as donors. Study-wide points: Twin pairs' shared out-of-frame alpha sequences were enriched in low generation probability.

This clonotype showed up just a few times. The antigen is not known. Unique molecular identifiers were present on cDNA, and template switching added a universal primer site. TCRdb analysed the 5' RACE reads with MiXCR anew, one entry per CDR3 protein. The sample contains 400,000 to 550,000 distinct CDR3 sequences, roughly a fifth of which appear only once. These sequences were also reported in another study, on T cells expressing NK-cell markers.

This chain uses TRBV4-2 with TRBJ1-1; D gene uncertain. The clonotype originates from a woman aged 18-29 years in good health. The sequencing input was CD4+ T cells sorted from blood. The CDR3 sequence: CASSQALTSHTEAFF. The CDR3 nucleotides are TGTGCCAGCAGCCAAGCGTTGACATCACACACTGAAGCTTTCTTT.